This T cell receptor beta chain was profiled in a study of CD8 T cells in ankylosing spondylitis. This CDR3 is built from 17 residues. The germline V gene encodes CDR1 LGHNA and CDR2 YSLEER. Losses at the gene ends were 0 bases for V and 1 base for J; bases not matched to a gene: 5. TCRdb called the 5' RACE reads again in MiXCR, with one record for every CDR3 protein. The top ten hold roughly 12% of the sample, which has some 140,000 distinct CDR3 sequences, about 6.7% seen once. This clonotype has at least ten counts. This TCR derives from a female donor with ankylosing spondylitis or in good health (not recorded which). The material sequenced was blood, either unsorted or a sorted T cell fraction (not recorded which). This chain connects TRBV4-3 to TRBJ2-2, with 7 bases identical to TRBD2. Written as DNA, the CDR3 is TGCGCCAGCAGCCAAGATTGGGGGGGACTGAACACCGGGGAGCTGTTTTTT. The encoded protein is CASSQDWGGLNTGELFF.